A selection of T cell receptor beta chains follows, all from one sample in a study of vaccination and CD4 T cells after COVID-19. These receptors are not linked to any known antigen. From the PCR reads, TCRdb called clonotypes with MiXCR, one entry per CDR3 protein. The repertoire holds some 15,000 distinct CDR3 sequences, less than 30% seen once, with less than 25% in the top ten. The specimen sequenced was cultured CD4+ T cells from blood. The receptors were gathered from a human donor with COVID-19. Each CDR3 is given with its conserved first and last residue. Each record gives: J gene, clone size, D gene, V gene, CDR3 protein, CDR3 DNA. The D gene is left open where the match is weak. A clone size is listed for some rows: how often the clone was seen (once, few, many), or a class if it is expanded.

J gene: TRBJ1-2; clone size: .; D gene: TRBD1; V gene: TRBV6-5; CDR3 protein: CASSYADQGALNYGYTF; CDR3 DNA: TGTGCCAGCAGTTACGCGGATCAGGGGGCGCTTAACTATGGCTACACCTTC
J gene: TRBJ2-5; clone size: few; D gene: TRBD2; V gene: TRBV27; CDR3 protein: CASRLAGVQETQYF; CDR3 DNA: TGTGCCAGCAGACTAGCGGGGGTGCAAGAGACCCAGTACTTC
J gene: TRBJ2-3; clone size: .; D gene: .; V gene: TRBV5-1; CDR3 protein: CASSLDSTDTQYF; CDR3 DNA: TGCGCCAGCAGCTTGGACAGCACAGATACGCAGTATTTT
J gene: TRBJ1-5; clone size: .; D gene: TRBD1; V gene: TRBV4-1; CDR3 protein: CASSLGPGQGKPQHF; CDR3 DNA: TGCGCCAGCAGCCTGGGACCGGGACAGGGGAAGCCCCAGCATTTT
J gene: TRBJ2-2; clone size: few; D gene: .; V gene: TRBV4-3; CDR3 protein: CASSQDIGGAGELFF; CDR3 DNA: TGCGCCAGCAGCCAAGATATAGGAGGCGCCGGGGAGCTGTTTTTT
J gene: TRBJ1-1; clone size: .; D gene: .; V gene: TRBV7-6; CDR3 protein: CASSLSRNTEAFF; CDR3 DNA: TGTGCCAGCAGCTTAAGTAGGAACACTGAAGCTTTCTTT
J gene: TRBJ1-5; clone size: medium-sized; D gene: .; V gene: TRBV27; CDR3 protein: CASRGVGRSNQPQHF; CDR3 DNA: TGTGCCAGCAGGGGGGTGGGTCGCAGCAATCAGCCCCAGCATTTT
J gene: TRBJ2-7; clone size: large; D gene: .; V gene: TRBV7-2; CDR3 protein: CASSFGSSSYEQYF; CDR3 DNA: TGTGCCAGCAGCTTCGGCAGTAGCTCCTACGAGCAGTACTTC
J gene: TRBJ2-2; clone size: .; D gene: TRBD1; V gene: TRBV11-3; CDR3 protein: CASSFVGTGIIAGELFF; CDR3 DNA: TGTGCCAGCAGCTTCGTAGGGACAGGGATTATTGCCGGGGAGCTGTTTTTT
J gene: TRBJ1-5; clone size: medium-sized; D gene: TRBD1; V gene: TRBV7-2; CDR3 protein: CASSTGDSYQPQHF; CDR3 DNA: TGTGCCAGCAGCACGGGGGACAGTTATCAGCCCCAGCATTTT
J gene: TRBJ2-2; clone size: .; D gene: .; V gene: TRBV6-1; CDR3 protein: CASTMVNTGELFF; CDR3 DNA: TGTGCCAGCACTATGGTGAACACCGGGGAGCTGTTTTTT
J gene: TRBJ2-7; clone size: .; D gene: .; V gene: TRBV20-1; CDR3 protein: CSATSPRNYEQYF; CDR3 DNA: TGCAGTGCTACGAGCCCGCGTAACTACGAGCAGTACTTC
J gene: TRBJ2-5; clone size: .; D gene: TRBD1; V gene: TRBV12-3/TRBV12-4; CDR3 protein: CASSSAKTGIGETQYF; CDR3 DNA: TGTGCCAGCAGCTCGGCGAAGACAGGGATTGGCGAGACCCAGTACTTC
J gene: TRBJ2-5; clone size: .; D gene: .; V gene: TRBV20-1; CDR3 protein: CSARARDFPRQETQYF; CDR3 DNA: TGCAGTGCTAGAGCGCGAGATTTCCCCCGCCAAGAGACCCAGTACTTC
J gene: TRBJ1-5; clone size: medium-sized; D gene: TRBD1; V gene: TRBV20-1; CDR3 protein: CSASLPGGQPQHF; CDR3 DNA: TGCAGTGCTAGTCTGCCAGGGGGCCAGCCCCAGCATTTT
J gene: TRBJ1-5; clone size: .; D gene: .; V gene: TRBV10-2; CDR3 protein: CASSESDSNQPQHF; CDR3 DNA: TGCGCCAGCAGTGAGTCAGATAGCAATCAGCCCCAGCATTTT
J gene: TRBJ2-2; clone size: few; D gene: .; V gene: TRBV20-1; CDR3 protein: CSAQQRSNTGELFF; CDR3 DNA: TGCAGTGCACAGCAGCGGTCGAACACCGGGGAGCTGTTTTTT
J gene: TRBJ1-1; clone size: few; D gene: .; V gene: TRBV5-4; CDR3 protein: CASSFLGAEAFF; CDR3 DNA: TGTGCCAGCAGCTTTTTAGGCGCTGAAGCTTTCTTT
J gene: TRBJ2-1; clone size: few; D gene: TRBD2; V gene: TRBV6-1; CDR3 protein: CASRAGGQYNEQFF; CDR3 DNA: TGTGCCAGCAGGGCGGGGGGGCAATACAATGAGCAGTTCTTC
J gene: TRBJ1-6; clone size: .; D gene: .; V gene: TRBV9; CDR3 protein: CASSVGERGWYSPLHF; CDR3 DNA: TGTGCCAGCAGCGTAGGGGAGAGGGGTTGGTATTCACCCCTCCACTTT
J gene: TRBJ2-4; clone size: few; D gene: .; V gene: TRBV2; CDR3 protein: CASSDRQVLAKNIQYF; CDR3 DNA: TGTGCCAGCAGTGACCGACAGGTCCTAGCCAAAAACATTCAGTACTTC
J gene: TRBJ2-1; clone size: .; D gene: .; V gene: TRBV10-2; CDR3 protein: CASSATTASTREQFF; CDR3 DNA: TGCGCCAGCAGTGCAACTACAGCATCTACAAGGGAGCAGTTCTTC
J gene: TRBJ2-1; clone size: few; D gene: TRBD1; V gene: TRBV20-1; CDR3 protein: CSARDQRQGSEQFF; CDR3 DNA: TGCAGTGCTAGAGATCAGCGACAGGGGAGTGAGCAGTTCTTC
J gene: TRBJ1-1; clone size: .; D gene: .; V gene: TRBV6-5; CDR3 protein: CASSYSRTPMNTEAFF; CDR3 DNA: TGTGCCAGCAGTTACTCGCGGACACCTATGAACACTGAAGCTTTCTTT
J gene: TRBJ1-1; clone size: few; D gene: .; V gene: TRBV6-1; CDR3 protein: CASRETVPNTEAFF; CDR3 DNA: TGTGCCAGCAGGGAGACAGTCCCGAACACTGAAGCTTTCTTT
J gene: TRBJ1-1; clone size: .; D gene: .; V gene: TRBV20-1; CDR3 protein: CSAPGRKNTEAFF; CDR3 DNA: TGCAGCGCGCCTGGACGGAAGAACACTGAAGCTTTCTTT
J gene: TRBJ2-5; clone size: few; D gene: .; V gene: TRBV5-6; CDR3 protein: CASSYQETQYF; CDR3 DNA: TGTGCCAGCAGCTACCAAGAGACCCAGTACTTC
J gene: TRBJ1-6; clone size: few; D gene: .; V gene: TRBV5-4; CDR3 protein: CASSLAGDRSNSPLHF; CDR3 DNA: TGTGCCAGCAGCTTGGCCGGTGATCGTTCGAATTCACCCCTCCACTTT
J gene: TRBJ2-5; clone size: .; D gene: TRBD2; V gene: TRBV10-3; CDR3 protein: CAISEVVAGETQYF; CDR3 DNA: TGTGCCATCAGTGAGGTAGTAGCGGGAGAGACCCAGTACTTC